One and the same sample provided the 5 T cell receptor beta chains below, sequenced in a study of cytomegalovirus exposure and HLA in healthy donors listed by TCRdb under 2017. The library was made by the immunoSEQ multiplex PCR assay. For the multiplex PCR, a mixture combining 60 forward primers for TCR Vbeta segments and 13 reverse primers for TCR Jbeta segments was used. TCRdb mirrors the immuneACCESS table, restricted to in-frame sequences. Some clones are absent from its copies; in checked studies, under half trace to an unresolved V gene, and the reason for the others is unknown. In all, the sample holds over 30,000 clones, and 75% to 90% of those were seen once. Clones ranked in the top ten supply about 6.3% of the sample. The material sequenced was PBMCs. All receptors come from a male donor in good health and CMV-seronegative.

V and J are TRBV4-1 and TRBJ2-5; TRBD2 matches at 14 bases. In germline, CDR1 is MGHRA, CDR2 YSYEKL. The CDR3 runs 18 residues. V lost 4 bases, J lost 5 bases, and 12 bases stayed unmatched. Here the CDR3 DNA reads TGCGCCAGCAGCCTCCTACCGACTAGCGGGGGGGCCGCGGAGACCCAGTACTTC. It yields the protein CASSLLPTSGGAAETQYF.

The V gene is TRBV6-5, the J gene TRBJ2-7; TRBD2 matches at 7 bases. Germline V lookup: CDR1 MNHEY, CDR2 SVGAGI. The CDR3 is 14 amino acids. With 6 bases clipped from V and 4 bases from J, the junction kept 9 bases outside the gene matches. CDR3 in amino acids: CASSPTRGRYEQYF. The DNA of the CDR3 is TGTGCCAGCAGCCCAACGCGGGGGAGATACGAGCAGTACTTC.

The CDR3: CASSLLGAKNYGYTF. The CDR3 region has the DNA TGTGCCAGCAGCTTGCTGGGGGCCAAGAACTATGGCTACACCTTC. The chain employs TRBV5-6 and TRBJ1-2, with a weak D call TRBD1 (6 bases). The CDR3 sequence is 15 residues long. Germline V gene data show CDR1 as SGHDT and CDR2 as YYEEEE. V was shortened by 1 base and J by 2 bases, with 12 bases between the two germline ends. The full variable domain, with the rest looked up from reference TRBV5-6 and TRBJ1-2, is DAGVTQSPTHLIKTRGQQVTLRCSPKSGHDTVSWYQQALGQGPQFIFQYYEEEERQRGNFPDRFSGHQFPNYSSELNVNALLLGDSALYLCASSLLGAKNYGYTFGSGTRLTVV.

This chain links TRBV30 with TRBJ1-1; a weak D match, TRBD1 (5 bases). Trimming took 4 bases from V and 1 from J, leaving 13 bases between them. This CDR3 is built from 14 residues. CDR1 is GTSNPN and CDR2 is SVGIG in the germline V gene (reference sequence). CDR3 region: CAWTSGLGNTEAFF. In DNA form, the CDR3 reads TGTGCCTGGACCTCAGGGTTGGGGAACACTGAAGCTTTCTTT. Using reference TRBV30 and TRBJ1-1 for the parts outside the CDR3, the full variable domain is SQTIHQWPATLVQPVGSPLSLECTVEGTSNPNLYWYRQAAGRGLQLLFYSVGIGQISSEVPQNLSASRPQDRQFILSSKKLLLSDSGFYLCAWTSGLGNTEAFFGQGTRLTVV.

V and J are TRBV11-1 and TRBJ1-2, with D possibly TRBD1 on 5 matching bases. The CDR3 has 15 amino acids. Germline V gives CDR1 SGHAT, CDR2 FQDESV (reference sequence). Trimming removed 0 bases at V and 6 bases at J, with 14 bases between. CDR3 coding DNA: TGTGCCAGCAGCTTAGCGCGCGGGGGGGAAGATGGCTACACCTTC. Encoded protein: CASSLARGGEDGYTF.